This TCR beta chain was sequenced in a study of blood T cells in healthy people across ages. Next came a second PCR, run for about 6 to 12 cycles, which used a sample-barcoded 5' primer along with a J-beta primer mix. One entry per CDR3 protein, called by TCRdb with MiXCR from the 5' RACE reads. The data hold more than 1.4 million distinct CDR3 sequences, with around two fifths observed a single time. Total RNA, at least 5 micrograms per sample, came from PBMCs. CDR1 MNHEY and CDR2 SVGEGT come from the germline V gene. The germline V and J ends were trimmed by 6 bases and 5 bases, with 19 bases remaining between them. The CDR3 runs 15 residues.

The sample taken for sequencing was blood. The sequence was collected from a woman younger than 30 in good health. The V and J genes are TRBV6-2 or TRBV6-3 and TRBJ1-2, with D possibly matching TRBD1 (6 bases). CDR3 coding DNA: TGTGCCAGCAGCTCCTGGACATCGGGGGCATATGGCTACACCTTC. Its protein product is CASSSWTSGAYGYTF.